The 20 T cell receptor beta chains in this list originate from one sample, sequenced in a study of beta chain features in type 1 diabetes. The sequenced template was cDNA made from the entire isolated RNA. Method: immunoSEQ multiplex PCR; TCRdb's copy keeps in-frame clones and lacks some. The sample has some 400,000 clones, about 16% seen once. Sequenced: naive CD4+ T cells from blood. The source is a woman between 18 and 29 years old in good health.

This chain connects TRBV10-3 to TRBJ2-5, with D perhaps matching TRBD2 (5 bases). V was trimmed by 3 bases and J by 0 bases, leaving 11 bases between them. This CDR3 spans 15 amino acids. CDR1 and CDR2 (germline): ENHRY, SYGVKD. The CDR3 coding sequence is TGTGCCATCAGTGACGGCGGGTGGTACCAAGAGACCCAGTACTTC. Protein: CAISDGGWYQETQYF.

This clone has just a few counts. CDR3 bases: TGTGCCAGCAGCACACAGGTTTCGAACACTGAAGCTTTCTTT. This sequence encodes CASSTQVSNTEAFF. The rearrangement uses TRBV9 and TRBJ1-1; D perhaps matches TRBD1 (5 bases). The V end lost 4 bases, the J end lost 1 base, and 11 bases lay between the germline ends. From germline, CDR1 is SGDLS and CDR2 YYNGEE. CDR3 length: 14 residues.

V and J are TRBV7-2 and TRBJ2-5; 9 bases are shared with TRBD1. J lost 5 bases, V lost 7 bases, and 11 bases had no gene match. CDR3 length: 15 residues. The germline CDR1 and CDR2 sequences are SGHTA and FQGNSA. CDR3 in amino acids: CASNQMGQGRETQYF. The CDR3 nucleotides read TGTGCCAGCAACCAAATGGGACAGGGAAGGGAGACCCAGTACTTC.

The chain has TRBV5-4 and TRBJ2-7; 7 positions match TRBD1. The ends lost 1 base at V and 6 bases at J; junction bases unmatched: 4. The CDR3 has 13 amino acids. Germline lookup yields CDR1 SGHNT and CDR2 YYREEE (reference sequence). CDR3 DNA sequence: TGTGCCAGCAGCTTGAGGTCAGGGGGCGAGCAGTACTTC. This translates into CASSLRSGGEQYF. Together with reference TRBV5-4 and TRBJ2-7, the CDR3 gives the full variable domain: ETGVTQSPTHLIKTRGQQVTLRCSSQSGHNTVSWYQQALGQGPQFIFQYYREEENGRGNFPPRFSGLQFPNYSSELNVNALELDDSALYLCASSLRSGGEQYFGPGTRLTVT.

The rearrangement uses TRBV4-1 and TRBJ2-1; 11 nucleotides agree with TRBD2. Germline V gives CDR1 MGHRA, CDR2 YSYEKL. With V trimmed by 1 base and J by 8 bases, 7 bases remained unmatched. This CDR3 region has 16 residues. The CDR3 sequence: CASSQATSGRYYEQFF. The CDR3 DNA reads TGCGCCAGCAGCCAAGCTACTAGCGGGAGATACTATGAGCAGTTCTTC.

This chain connects TRBV2 to TRBJ2-4; D might be TRBD1 (5 bases). The V end was cut by 2 bases, the J end by 11 bases, with 16 bases between. This CDR3 comprises 14 residues. The germline V gene encodes CDR1 SNHLY and CDR2 FYNNEI. Here the CDR3 reads CASSEWQGPHVQYF. CDR3 bases: TGTGCCAGCAGTGAATGGCAGGGTCCCCATGTTCAGTACTTC.

The chain recombines TRBV6-6 with TRBJ2-7; 7 nucleotides line up with TRBD2. With 2 bases clipped from V and 0 bases from J, the junction kept 7 bases outside the gene matches. The CDR3 extends over 16 amino acids. In germline, CDR1 is MNHNY, CDR2 SVGAGI (reference sequence). The DNA for the CDR3 is TGTGCCAGCAGTTACGTTCCTAGCGGATTCTCCTACGAGCAGTACTTC. As protein: CASSYVPSGFSYEQYF.

This clone occurred a few times. The chain combines TRBV2 with TRBJ2-5, with 7 bases aligning to TRBD2. The CDR3 length is 15 residues. In germline, CDR1 is SNHLY, CDR2 FYNNEI. V gave up 1 base and J gave up 5 bases; unmatched junction bases: 7. CDR3 loop: CASSEVGGPRETQYF. The CDR3 DNA reads TGTGCCAGCAGTGAAGTGGGAGGGCCCAGGGAGACCCAGTACTTC.

The rearrangement joins TRBV6-4 to TRBJ2-7; TRBD2 matches at 10 bases. There are 14 residues in the CDR3. The germline V gene has CDR1 MRHNA and CDR2 SNTAGT. V trimming: 3 bases; J trimming: 3 bases; junction bases outside the gene matches: 2. The DNA for the CDR3 is TGTGCCAGCAGTGAATCTAGCGGGAGCTACGAGCAGTACTTC. It yields the protein CASSESSGSYEQYF.

This clone was counted only a few times. CDR3 DNA sequence: TGCGCCAGCAGCTTTCTTAGCGGATCTTACGAGCAGTACTTC. Its translation is CASSFLSGSYEQYF. The V call is TRBV5-1, the J call TRBJ2-7; possibly TRBD2 for D (6 bases). CDR1 is SGHRS, CDR2 YFSETQ, per germline. Between the trimmed V and J ends, which lost 2 bases and 4 bases, there was a span of 13 bases. CDR3 length equals 14 residues. The full variable domain, completed using reference TRBV5-1 and TRBJ2-7, is KAGVTQTPRYLIKTRGQQVTLSCSPISGHRSVSWYQQTPGQGLQFLFEYFSETQRNKGNFPGRFSGRQFSNSRSEMNVSTLELGDSALYLCASSFLSGSYEQYFGPGTRLTVT.

In its sample, this clone was seen a few times. The same CDR3 is also encoded by other DNA sequences in this sample. V and J are TRBV5-1 and TRBJ1-1; no reliable D call. V lost 0 bases to trimming and J lost 0 bases, with 3 bases between them. CDR1 and CDR2 from the germline V gene are SGHRS and YFSETQ. This CDR3 has 13 residues. DNA for the CDR3: TGCGCCAGCAGCTTGGTCGTGAACACTGAAGCTTTCTTT. Translation gives CASSLVVNTEAFF. Full variable domain (rest looked up from reference TRBV5-1 and TRBJ1-1): KAGVTQTPRYLIKTRGQQVTLSCSPISGHRSVSWYQQTPGQGLQFLFEYFSETQRNKGNFPGRFSGRQFSNSRSEMNVSTLELGDSALYLCASSLVVNTEAFFGQGTRLTVV.

The chain joins TRBV29-1 to TRBJ2-5, with no clear D. V lost 2 bases to trimming and J lost 7 bases, with 11 bases between them. The germline V gene encodes CDR1 SQVTM and CDR2 ANQGSEA. The CDR3 totals 12 residues. The CDR3 here is CSVEWAVGTQYF. DNA of the CDR3: TGCAGCGTTGAATGGGCAGTAGGGACCCAGTACTTC. The full variable domain, rest sourced from reference TRBV29-1 and TRBJ2-5, is SAVISQKPSRDICQRGTSLTIQCQVDSQVTMMFWYRQQPGQSLTLIATANQGSEATYESGFVIDKFPISRPNLTFSTLTVSNMSPEDSSIYLCSVEWAVGTQYFGPGTRLLVL.

The V gene is TRBV6-5, the J gene TRBJ2-7; 9 nucleotides align to TRBD1. Losses at the gene ends were 5 bases for V and 2 bases for J; bases not matched to a gene: 7. The CDR3 length is 15 residues. The germline CDR1 and CDR2 sequences are MNHEY and SVGAGI. CDR3 in amino acids: CASSGSGTGTYEQYF. As DNA, the CDR3 is TGTGCCAGCAGTGGATCCGGGACAGGGACCTACGAGCAGTACTTC.

This sequence joins TRBV28 and TRBJ2-3, with TRBD2 matching 10 bases. Per germline, CDR1 MDHEN and CDR2 SYDVKM. The CDR3 covers 16 residues. J was trimmed by 3 bases and V by 2 bases; bases with no gene match: 5. CDR3 nucleotide sequence: TGTGCCAGCAGTTTACCCCTAGCGGGAGTAACAGATACGCAGTATTTT. Its protein is CASSLPLAGVTDTQYF. The full variable domain, in which reference TRBV28 and TRBJ2-3 provide the parts outside the CDR3, is DVKVTQSSRYLVKRTGEKVFLECVQDMDHENMFWYRQDPGLGLRLIYFSYDVKMKEKGDIPEGYSVSREKKERFSLILESASTNQTSMYLCASSLPLAGVTDTQYFGPGTRLTVL.

The rearrangement joins TRBV28 to TRBJ2-3; tentatively, D is TRBD1 (5 bases). The CDR3 length is 12 residues. Trimming took 6 bases from V and 6 from J, leaving 10 bases between them. Germline values: CDR1 MDHEN, CDR2 SYDVKM. Here the CDR3 reads CASRQDIDTQYF. CDR3 bases: TGTGCCAGCAGACAGGACATCGATACGCAGTATTTT. Full variable domain (remainder filled in from reference TRBV28 and TRBJ2-3): DVKVTQSSRYLVKRTGEKVFLECVQDMDHENMFWYRQDPGLGLRLIYFSYDVKMKEKGDIPEGYSVSREKKERFSLILESASTNQTSMYLCASRQDIDTQYFGPGTRLTVL.

This clone has just a few counts. The rearrangement uses TRBV30 and TRBJ2-1; 9 positions match TRBD2. The CDR3 is made up of 16 amino acids. Unmatched junction bases numbered 11, after V lost 2 bases and J lost 6 bases. Germline CDR1 is GTSNPN and CDR2 is SVGIG (reference sequence). DNA for the CDR3: TGTGCCTGGAGTTATGAAACGGGACTAGCAGGCAATGAGCAGTTCTTC. Protein: CAWSYETGLAGNEQFF. Full variable domain (missing parts from reference TRBV30 and TRBJ2-1): SQTIHQWPATLVQPVGSPLSLECTVEGTSNPNLYWYRQAAGRGLQLLFYSVGIGQISSEVPQNLSASRPQDRQFILSSKKLLLSDSGFYLCAWSYETGLAGNEQFFGPGTRLTVL.

The CDR3 DNA reads TGTGCCAGCAGCTCGAGTACAGTGGACACCTTC. Translation: CASSSSTVDTF. The genes are TRBV5-6 and TRBJ1-2; D is unclear. This CDR3 region has 11 residues. V lost 3 bases, J lost 12 bases, and 12 bases lay in between. Germline V lookup: CDR1 SGHDT, CDR2 YYEEEE.

DNA for the CDR3: TGTGCCAGCAGCGATTGGACAGGGGGTGAAAAACTGTTTTTT. This codes for CASSDWTGGEKLFF. This rearrangement joins TRBV7-3 to TRBJ1-4, with 10 bases aligning to TRBD1. CDR1 and CDR2 from the germline V gene are SGHTA and FQGTGA. J was trimmed by 7 bases and V by 5 bases; bases with no gene match: 4. The CDR3 has 14 residues.

The chain carries TRBV6-5 and TRBJ1-5; D unresolved. The V end was cut by 0 bases, the J end by 7 bases, with 13 bases between. The CDR3 loop spans 15 amino acids. Per the germline V gene, CDR1 is MNHEY and CDR2 is SVGAGI. The CDR3 DNA reads as TGTGCCAGCAGTTACTCCGACCCGCGGTGGCAGCCCCAGCATTTT. Amino acid sequence: CASSYSDPRWQPQHF.

The chain carries TRBV27 and TRBJ2-6; D remains ambiguous. The CDR3 runs 15 residues. Germline values: CDR1 MNHEY, CDR2 SMNVEV (reference sequence). V lost 3 bases and J lost 0, with 6 bases in between. The CDR3 region is CASSFGSSGANVLTF. Written as DNA, the CDR3 is TGTGCCAGCAGTTTCGGTAGCTCTGGGGCCAACGTCCTGACTTTC. The complete variable domain, with remaining parts taken from reference TRBV27 and TRBJ2-6, reads EAQVTQNPRYLITVTGKKLTVTCSQNMNHEYMSWYRQDPGLGLRQIYYSMNVEVTDKGDVPEGYKVSRKEKRNFPLILESPSPNQTSLYFCASSFGSSGANVLTFGAGSRLTVL.